This entry describes one T cell receptor (beta chain). These data come from a study of technical replicates of blood from a handful of donors. Profiled with immunoSEQ multiplex PCR; TCRdb holds only in-frame clones, not every one. The table shows some 54,000 clones, with roughly 95% occurring only once. CDR3 length: 15 amino acids. V lost 4 bases, J lost 2 bases, and 8 bases stayed unmatched. Germline V CDR1 and CDR2: MNHEY, SMNVEV (reference sequence). The sequence derives from a human donor in good health. Some clones in this sample may be carry-over from other donors' samples. Sample: PBMCs. The chain links TRBV27 to TRBJ2-7; TRBD1 aligns across 7 bases. CDR3 region: CASSYSTGPTYEQYF. The CDR3 bases are TGTGCCAGCAGTTATTCGACAGGGCCTACCTACGAGCAGTACTTC.